This TCR beta chain came from a study of blood T cell repertoires in COVID-19. Study at large: T cells, B-cell-depleted T cells, or PBMCs supplied cDNA or gDNA.

The CDR3 length is 13 residues. The V and J ends lost 6 bases and 2 bases respectively, with 9 bases between them. Looked up from germline, CDR1 is MNHEY and CDR2 is SMNVEV (reference sequence). Assay: immunoSEQ multiplex PCR; the TCRdb copy retains only in-frame clones and omits some. The repertoire holds some 250,000 clones, with about nine tenths as singletons. V is TRBV27 and J is TRBJ2-3; tentatively, D is TRBD2 (5 bases). The receptor was derived from a man between 18 and 35 years old who had recovered from COVID-19. Specimen: PBMCs or T cells enriched from blood (not recorded which). The CDR3 loop reads CASRRGSTDTQYF. In DNA form, the CDR3 reads TGTGCCAGCAGACGGGGTTCCACAGATACGCAGTATTTT.